This record looks at one T cell receptor (beta chain) sequence and its context. Measured with immunoSEQ multiplex PCR; TCRdb has only the in-frame clones, and not every one. The sample has about 74,000 clones; approximately 91% are singletons. This sample was included in a study of T cell changes during pregnancy in multiple sclerosis. Germline values: CDR1 SGHVS, CDR2 FNYEAQ. V gave up 6 bases and J gave up 0 bases, with 15 bases separating them. The CDR3 has 15 amino acids. The input for sequencing was peripheral blood, taken in the third trimester of pregnancy. J is TRBJ2-7 and V is TRBV7-6; D possibly corresponds to TRBD2 (7 bases). This TCR came from a female donor with multiple sclerosis, enrolled in a pregnancy study. The CDR3 DNA sequence: TGTGCCAGCAGTTGGGGGGGACACAGCTCCTACGAGCAGTACTTC. Its translation: CASSWGGHSSYEQYF.